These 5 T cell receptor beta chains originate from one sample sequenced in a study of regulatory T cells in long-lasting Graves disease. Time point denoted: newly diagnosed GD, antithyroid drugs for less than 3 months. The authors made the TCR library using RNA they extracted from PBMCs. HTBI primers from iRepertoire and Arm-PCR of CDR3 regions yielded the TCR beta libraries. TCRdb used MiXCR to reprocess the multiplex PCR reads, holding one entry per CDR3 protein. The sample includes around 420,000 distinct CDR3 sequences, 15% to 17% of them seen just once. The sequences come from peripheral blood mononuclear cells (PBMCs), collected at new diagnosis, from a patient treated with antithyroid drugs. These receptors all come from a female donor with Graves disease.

The CDR3 region is CASKRTGVVYEQFF. Written as DNA, the CDR3 is TGTGCCAGTAAACGAACGGGAGTAGTCTATGAGCAGTTCTTC. The chain combines TRBV19 with TRBJ2-1; a possible D gene is TRBD2 (6 bases). The V end lost 7 bases, the J end lost 8 bases, and 18 bases lay between the germline ends. CDR1 and CDR2 (germline): LNHDA, SQIVND (reference sequence). CDR3 size: 14 residues.

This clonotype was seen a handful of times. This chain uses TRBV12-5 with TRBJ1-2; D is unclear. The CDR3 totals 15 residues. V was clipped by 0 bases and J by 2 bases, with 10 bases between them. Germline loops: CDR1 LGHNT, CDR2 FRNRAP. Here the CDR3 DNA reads TGTGCTAGTGGTTTGGTTCTCCAGCCGAACTATGGCTACACCTTC. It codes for CASGLVLQPNYGYTF. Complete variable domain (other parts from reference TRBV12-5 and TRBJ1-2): DARVTQTPRHKVTEMGQEVTMRCQPILGHNTVFWYRQTMMQGLELLAYFRNRAPLDDSGMPKDRFSAEMPDATLATLKIQPSEPRDSAVYFCASGLVLQPNYGYTFGSGTRLTVV.

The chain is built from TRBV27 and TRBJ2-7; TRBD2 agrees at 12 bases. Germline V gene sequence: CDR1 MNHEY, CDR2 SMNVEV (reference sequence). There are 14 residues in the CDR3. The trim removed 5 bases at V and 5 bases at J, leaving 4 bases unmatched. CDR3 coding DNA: TGTGCCAGCAGTGTGGGACTAGCGGGCCACGAGCAGTACTTC. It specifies CASSVGLAGHEQYF.

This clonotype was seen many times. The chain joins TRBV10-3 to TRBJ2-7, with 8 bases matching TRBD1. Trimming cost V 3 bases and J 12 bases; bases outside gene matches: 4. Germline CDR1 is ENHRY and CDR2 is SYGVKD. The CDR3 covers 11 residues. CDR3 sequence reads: CAISEGTGRYF. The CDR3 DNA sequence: TGTGCCATCAGTGAAGGGACAGGTCGGTACTTC.

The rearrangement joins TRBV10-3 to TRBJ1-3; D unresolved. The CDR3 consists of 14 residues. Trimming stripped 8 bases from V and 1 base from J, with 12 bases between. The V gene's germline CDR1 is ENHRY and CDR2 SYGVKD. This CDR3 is CAISFGRSGNTIYF. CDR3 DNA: TGTGCCATCTCCTTTGGACGGTCTGGAAACACCATATATTTT.